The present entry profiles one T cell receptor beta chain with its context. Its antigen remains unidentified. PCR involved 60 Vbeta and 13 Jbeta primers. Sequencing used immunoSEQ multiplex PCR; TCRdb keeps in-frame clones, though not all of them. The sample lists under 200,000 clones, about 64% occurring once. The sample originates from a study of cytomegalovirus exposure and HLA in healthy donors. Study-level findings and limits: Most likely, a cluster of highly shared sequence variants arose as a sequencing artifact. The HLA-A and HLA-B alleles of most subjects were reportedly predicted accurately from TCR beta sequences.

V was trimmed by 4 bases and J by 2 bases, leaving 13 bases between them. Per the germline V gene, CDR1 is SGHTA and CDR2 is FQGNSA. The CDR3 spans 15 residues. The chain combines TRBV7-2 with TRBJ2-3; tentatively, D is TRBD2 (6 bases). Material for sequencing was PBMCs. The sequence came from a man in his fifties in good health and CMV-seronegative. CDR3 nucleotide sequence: TGTGCCAGCAGCTCCCGTTGGGGGGTCACAGATACGCAGTATTTT. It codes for CASSSRWGVTDTQYF.